The TCR beta chain described here comes from a study of T cells expressing NK-cell markers. One entry per CDR3 protein, without DNA, is what TCRdb gives after re-calling the 5' RACE reads. Its listing shows 300,000 or so distinct CDR3 sequences. The CDR3 runs 16 residues. Germline loops: CDR1 SGHKS, CDR2 YYEKEE (reference sequence). The chain uses TRBV5-5 and TRBJ2-7; TCRdb indicates TRBD1, and absent DNA this call remains unverified. The clonotype comes from a woman between 18 and 70 years old in good health. The sequenced sample was blood T cells: a sorted CD56 or NKG2C T cell subset, CD4+ or CD8+ T cells, or bulk PBMC T cells (not recorded which). The CDR3 reads CASSFRNYPATYEQYF.